Reported below is one T cell receptor (beta chain). Antigen unknown. Data came from immunoSEQ multiplex PCR; TCRdb stores just in-frame clones and leaves some out. The sample carries 300,000 to 500,000 clones, 80% to 90% recorded once. The data are from a study of Ad26.COV2.S vaccination and SARS-CoV-2 variants. The germline V gene encodes CDR1 KGHSH and CDR2 LQKENI. Trimming took 1 base from V and 2 from J, leaving 15 bases between them. The CDR3 extends over 16 amino acids. Noted treatment: roughly 18 received Ad26.COV2.S at low or high dose, single or two shots; roughly 5 received placebo; per-sample allocation not given. Following the first vaccine or placebo injection, samples were taken on day 63. The donor's status was that of an adult aged 18-55 years in Boston. Study-wide results and limits: Vaccinees displayed broader spike-specific TCR repertoires than placebo recipients. Total responses of T cells may have been underestimated by the analyses of TCR breadth and depth.

The rearrangement uses TRBV18 and TRBJ2-7; no definite D call. Material: peripheral blood, obtained in a trial of Ad26.COV2.S vaccine versus placebo. This receptor was taken from a person between 18 and 65 years old who received the Ad26.COV2.S COVID-19 vaccine or a placebo. The chain's CDR3 is CASSPLRSGETYEQYF. CDR3 nucleotide sequence: TGTGCCAGCTCACCACTAAGATCAGGCGAGACCTACGAGCAGTACTTC.